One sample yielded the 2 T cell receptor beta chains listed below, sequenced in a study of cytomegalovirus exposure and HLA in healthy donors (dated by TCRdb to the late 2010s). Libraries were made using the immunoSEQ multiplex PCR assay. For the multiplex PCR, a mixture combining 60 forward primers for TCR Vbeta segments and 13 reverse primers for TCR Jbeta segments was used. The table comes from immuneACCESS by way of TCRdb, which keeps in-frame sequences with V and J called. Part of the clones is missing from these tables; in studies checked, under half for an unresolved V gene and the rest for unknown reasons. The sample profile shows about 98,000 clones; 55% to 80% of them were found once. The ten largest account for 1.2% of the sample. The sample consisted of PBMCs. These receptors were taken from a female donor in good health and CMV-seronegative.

The CDR3 nucleotides read TGTGCCAGCAGTCCCAGGACAGGGAATGGATCACCCCTCCACTTT. This translates into CASSPRTGNGSPLHF. The chain recombines TRBV6-5 with TRBJ1-6; 8 bases fit TRBD1. J gave up 10 bases and V 5 bases, and 10 bases lay outside the gene matches. This CDR3 has 15 amino acids. Germline CDR1 is MNHEY and CDR2 is SVGAGI.

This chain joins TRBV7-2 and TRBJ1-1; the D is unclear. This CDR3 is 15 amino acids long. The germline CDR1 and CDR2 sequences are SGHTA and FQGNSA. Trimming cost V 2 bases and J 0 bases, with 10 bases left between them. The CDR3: CASSLFTELNTEAFF. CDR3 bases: TGTGCCAGCAGCTTATTTACCGAGCTGAACACTGAAGCTTTCTTT.